Described below is a single T cell receptor beta chain sequence and its context. What it recognizes is unknown. The ends were cut back, 7 bases at V and 6 bases at J, with 19 bases in the middle. Germline CDR1 reads MNHEY; CDR2 reads SVGAGI. This CDR3 is 14 amino acids long. This sample was included in a study of T cell responses to AZD1222 COVID-19 vaccine. The overall study: Pooled samples include second doses given at about 4 or 12 weeks. The study's findings and limits: Distributed over spike, vaccine-associated CD4 TCRs predominated at 160-218 and 743-854. A mostly white British donor set with more females was recruited, and clonal diversity was possibly underestimated. All repertoire sampling was performed exclusively after the peak T cell response.

Profiling relied on immunoSEQ multiplex PCR, and the TCRdb table lists in-frame clones only, not all of them. The sample includes 130,000 or so clones, 86% seen only once; the top ten take 12%. The receptor comes from an adult in good health. The sequencing here drew on peripheral blood, taken on day 0 of AZD1222 vaccination. This chain links TRBV6-5 with TRBJ2-7, with D perhaps matching TRBD1 (6 bases). CDR3 residues: CASTTGTTRLEQYF. The CDR3 DNA is TGTGCCAGCACCACCGGGACAACGCGGCTCGAGCAGTACTTC.